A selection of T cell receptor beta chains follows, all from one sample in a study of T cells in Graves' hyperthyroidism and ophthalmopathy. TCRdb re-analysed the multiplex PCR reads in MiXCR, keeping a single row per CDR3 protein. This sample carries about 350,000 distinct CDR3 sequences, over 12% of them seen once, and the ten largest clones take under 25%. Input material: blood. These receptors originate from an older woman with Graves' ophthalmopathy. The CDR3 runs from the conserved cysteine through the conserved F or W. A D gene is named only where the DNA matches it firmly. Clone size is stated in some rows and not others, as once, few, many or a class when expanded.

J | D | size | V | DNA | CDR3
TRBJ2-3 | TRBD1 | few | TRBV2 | TGTGCCAGCCGAAGACAGGGTTCAGATACGCAGTATTTT | CASRRQGSDTQYF
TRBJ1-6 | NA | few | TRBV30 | TGTGCCTGGAACAGGGAGAATTCACCCCTCCACTTT | CAWNRENSPLHF
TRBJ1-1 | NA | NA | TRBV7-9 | TGTGCCAGCAGCCCCCGAGGCGGCTGGCCTTCTGAAGCTTTCTTT | CASSPRGGWPSEAFF
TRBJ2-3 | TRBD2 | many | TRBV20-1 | TGCAGTGCAATAGCGGGAGGCACAGATACGCAGTATTTT | CSAIAGGTDTQYF
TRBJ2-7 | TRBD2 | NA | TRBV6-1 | TGTGCCAGCCTGCCGGGACTACCGGACTACGAGCAGTACTTC | CASLPGLPDYEQYF
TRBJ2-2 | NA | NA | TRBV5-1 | TGCGCCAGCAGCACCTCCGGGACTGAGAACACCGGGGAGCTGTTTTTT | CASSTSGTENTGELFF
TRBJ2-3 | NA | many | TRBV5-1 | TGCGCCAGCAGCTTTGACAGCACCACAGATACGCAGTATTTT | CASSFDSTTDTQYF
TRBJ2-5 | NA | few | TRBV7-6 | TGTGCCAGCAGCTTATCTGGGACATTTAGAGAGACCCAGTACTTC | CASSLSGTFRETQYF
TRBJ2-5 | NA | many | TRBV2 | TGTGCCAGCAGGATCGCCCGGCGAGGTGGGATCGGGGAGACCCAGTACTTC | CASRIARRGGIGETQYF
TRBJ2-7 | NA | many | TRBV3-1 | TGTGCCAGCAGCCCGGGGCGAGCGAGCTACGAGCAGTACTTC | CASSPGRASYEQYF
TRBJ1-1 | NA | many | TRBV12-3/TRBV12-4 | TGTGCCAGCAGTTTACCCAGGCCCTCCCTGAACACTGAAGCTTTCTTT | CASSLPRPSLNTEAFF
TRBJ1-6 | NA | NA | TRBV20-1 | TGCAGTGCTAGAGATAGGAGGAGCCCCTGGTCACCCCTCCACTTT | CSARDRRSPWSPLHF
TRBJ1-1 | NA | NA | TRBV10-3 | TGTGCCATCAGTGAGTCAAGGGCTGAAGCTTTCTTT | CAISESRAEAFF
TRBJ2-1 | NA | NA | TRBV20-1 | TGCAGTGCTAGGGGAGTCGGCATCCAGCAGTTCTTC | CSARGVGIQQFF
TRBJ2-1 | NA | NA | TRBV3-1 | TGTGCCAGCAGCCAAGTCGGTCAGTTTAACAATGAGCAGTTCTTC | CASSQVGQFNNEQFF